This T cell receptor beta chain came from a study of T-cell memory formation after mild COVID-19. At the level of the study: TCR clusters largely stayed donor specific. Overall study results and limits: The study found contracting CD4+ clones mainly in CM and EM and contracting CD8+ clones in EMRA. Clones from the second wave (peaking day 37) had unconfirmed SARS-CoV-2 specificity.

This CDR3 comprises 16 residues. Losses at the gene ends were 6 bases for V and 8 bases for J; bases not matched to a gene: 15. Each CDR3 protein is one row after TCRdb ran MiXCR on the 5' RACE reads. The sample includes about 260,000 distinct CDR3 sequences, approximately 15% seen only once; the top ten take 22%. Comment on this clonotype: Its target is unknown.

The chain is built from TRBV12-3 or TRBV12-4 and TRBJ2-3; 9 nucleotides agree with TRBD2. The specimen was PBMCs or a T cell subset sorted from them (not recorded which). The receptor was derived from a man aged 18 to 29 who had mild COVID-19 (a few samples of this study predate the infection). Cell type and time point are not known. CDR3: CASSPRVGGGAGTQYF. The CDR3 region has the DNA TGTGCCAGCAGCCCTAGGGTCGGCGGGGGGGCCGGTACGCAGTATTTT.